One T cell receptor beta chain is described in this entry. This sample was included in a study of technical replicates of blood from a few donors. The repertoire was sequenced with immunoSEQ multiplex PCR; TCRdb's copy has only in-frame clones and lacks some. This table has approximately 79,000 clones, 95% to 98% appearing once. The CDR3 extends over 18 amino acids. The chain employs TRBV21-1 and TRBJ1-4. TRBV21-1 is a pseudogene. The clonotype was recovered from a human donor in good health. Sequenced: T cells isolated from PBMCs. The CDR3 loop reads CASSRRDGLGLTNEKLFF. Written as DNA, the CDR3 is TGTGCCAGCAGCCGCCGGGACGGACTAGGGCTTACTAATGAAAAACTGTTTTTT.